These 21 T cell receptor beta chains came from one sample sequenced in a study of quantifying T cell responses using KT2 cells. Study background: TCR alpha and beta constant-region primers primed reverse transcription of RNA.

Each cDNA got a UMI-containing oligo ligated at its 3' end. An equimolar mix of RC1.1 and RC1.2 primed the beta chain across TRBC1 and TRBC2. Via MiXCR, TCRdb re-called the UMI-ligation and nested PCR reads, giving one row per CDR3 protein. The data show about 50,000 distinct CDR3 sequences, under 14% seen once. The sequenced sample consisted of PBMCs spiked with cells of the T cell clone KT2. The source of these receptors is a human donor.

This clonotype appeared many times. The chain employs TRBV20-1 and TRBJ2-3; D is ambiguous. The CDR3 is 14 amino acids. Germline CDR1 and CDR2: DFQATT and SNEGSKA (reference sequence). Trimming pared 5 bases from V and 2 bases from J, leaving 14 bases between. In nucleotides, the CDR3 is TGCAGTGCTCTGCGGAACTCCTACACAGATACGCAGTATTTT. As protein: CSALRNSYTDTQYF.

This clonotype has just a few counts. This CDR3 is CASSLTGSGFQETQYF. Written as DNA, the CDR3 is TGTGCCAGCAGTTTAACGGGATCGGGATTTCAAGAGACCCAGTACTTC. This chain joins TRBV6-5 and TRBJ2-5; TRBD2 might be the D (5 bases). Per the germline V gene, CDR1 is MNHEY and CDR2 is SVGAGI. Trimming removed 4 bases from V and 2 bases from J, with 17 bases in between. The CDR3 runs to 16 residues.

This clonotype has at least ten counts. The chain carries TRBV19 and TRBJ2-1, with D uncertain. The CDR3 is 15 amino acids. The V gene's germline CDR1 is LNHDA and CDR2 SQIVND (reference sequence). V was cut by 3 bases and J by 6 bases, with 15 bases left in between. CDR3 amino acids: CASSISALSGNEQFF. In DNA form, the CDR3 reads TGTGCCAGTAGTATTTCCGCCCTTTCGGGCAATGAGCAGTTCTTC.

This clonotype turned up a few times. J is TRBJ1-1 and V is TRBV2; D unclear. Germline V gene data show CDR1 as SNHLY and CDR2 as FYNNEI. Trimming left V 6 bases short and J 4 bases short, with 12 bases between. The length of the CDR3 is 13 residues. For the CDR3, the DNA is TGTGCCAGCAGAGCAAGGGTGGGCACTGAAGCTTTCTTT. Amino acids: CASRARVGTEAFF.

This clonotype has ten or more counts. The CDR3 protein is CASSFRGYEQYF. CDR3 nucleotides: TGTGCCAGCAGCTTCAGGGGCTACGAGCAGTACTTC. The chain recombines TRBV12-3 or TRBV12-4 with TRBJ2-7; D is perhaps TRBD1 (6 bases). The V gene lost 6 bases and the J gene lost 3 bases, with 9 bases spanning the gap. The CDR3 loop spans 12 amino acids.

The V and J genes are TRBV20-1 and TRBJ2-5; the D gene is possibly TRBD2 (6 bases). Trimming removed 5 bases at V and 5 bases at J, with 18 bases between. This CDR3 contains 14 residues. Germline V CDR1 and CDR2: DFQATT, SNEGSKA (reference sequence). CDR3 amino acids: CSALRDGGGETQYF. CDR3 coding DNA: TGCAGTGCTCTCAGGGACGGCGGAGGGGAGACCCAGTACTTC.

In its sample, this clonotype was seen many times. The chain has TRBV4-3 and TRBJ2-7, with D uncertain. V was cut by 0 bases and J by 5 bases, with 5 bases left in between. The CDR3 is made up of 12 amino acids. Germline V gene data show CDR1 as LGHNA and CDR2 as YSLEER. In DNA, the CDR3 is TGCGCCAGCAGCCAAGATAGGGACGAGCAGTACTTC. Translated: CASSQDRDEQYF.

This chain links TRBV12-3 or TRBV12-4 with TRBJ2-3; 8 bases match TRBD2. This CDR3 is 16 amino acids long. Trimming at V came to 5 bases and at J to 0 bases, leaving 7 bases not matched to a gene. CDR3 in DNA: TGTGCCAGCAGTCTCTGGACTAGCCCAAGCACAGATACGCAGTATTTT. Residues: CASSLWTSPSTDTQYF.

This clonotype was picked up a small number of times. The chain has TRBV7-9 and TRBJ2-7; TRBD2 agrees at 7 bases. CDR3 length: 15 amino acids. Germline CDR1 is SEHNR and CDR2 is FQNEAQ (reference sequence). V was clipped by 5 bases and J by 4 bases; unmatched bases: 11. The CDR3 bases are TGTGCCAGCAGCCCACTCGGCGGGGAGGGTTACGAGCAGTACTTC. Its protein product is CASSPLGGEGYEQYF. The variable domain in full, completed from reference TRBV7-9 and TRBJ2-7, reads DTGVSQNPRHKITKRGQNVTFRCDPISEHNRLYWYRQTLGQGPEFLTYFQNEAQLEKSRLLSDRFSAERPKGSFSTLEIQRTEQGDSAMYLCASSPLGGEGYEQYFGPGTRLTVT.

Only a few counts were recorded for this clonotype. Here the CDR3 reads CASRSFGAGQGTEAFF. CDR3 coding DNA: TGCGCCAGCAGATCCTTCGGGGCAGGTCAAGGGACTGAAGCTTTCTTT. V and J are TRBV5-1 and TRBJ1-1; D possibly corresponds to TRBD1 (5 bases). The germline V gene has CDR1 SGHRS and CDR2 YFSETQ. The CDR3 runs 16 residues. V was pared by 5 bases and J by 5 bases, with 22 bases between.

This clonotype was seen repeatedly, ten times or more. The genes are TRBV7-2 and TRBJ2-3, with TRBD1 matching 11 bases. This CDR3 is built from 19 residues. Trimming at V came to 5 bases and at J to 2 bases, leaving 15 bases not matched to a gene. Germline assignment: CDR1 SGHTA and CDR2 FQGNSA. CDR3 nucleotide sequence: TGTGCCAGCAGCCGGACAGGGGGCAGGGCGGGAAATCCCACAGATACGCAGTATTTT. Translated: CASSRTGGRAGNPTDTQYF.

The chain combines TRBV6-1 with TRBJ2-7; perhaps D is TRBD1 or TRBD2 (5 bases each). V lost 1 base, J lost 1 base, and 11 bases lay in between. CDR3 length: 15 residues. Germline V gives CDR1 MNHNS, CDR2 SASEGT. The CDR3 nucleotides are TGTGCCAGCAGTGAAGGTCTTGGGGGTTCCTACGAGCAGTACTTC. This codes for CASSEGLGGSYEQYF.

The DNA for the CDR3 is TGTGCCAGCAGCCCTACTAGCGGGAGGAAAGGTGAGCAGTTCTTC. Its protein is CASSPTSGRKGEQFF. The chain couples TRBV12-3 or TRBV12-4 to TRBJ2-1, with 12 bases matching TRBD2. This CDR3 is built from 15 residues. With 6 bases clipped from V and 9 bases from J, the junction kept 9 bases outside the gene matches.

This clonotype was recorded at least ten times. The genes are TRBV5-1 and TRBJ1-1, with D possibly being TRBD1 (5 bases). Per germline, CDR1 SGHRS and CDR2 YFSETQ. Trimming cost V 0 bases and J 8 bases, with 11 bases left between them. CDR3 length: 13 amino acids. The CDR3 is CASSLAAAGEAFF. The CDR3 coding sequence is TGCGCCAGCAGCTTGGCCGCCGCAGGGGAAGCTTTCTTT.

The V and J genes are TRBV3-1 and TRBJ1-2; TRBD1 matches at 7 bases. This CDR3 has 13 residues. Germline CDR1 reads LGHDT; CDR2 reads YNNKEL (reference sequence). The junction had 4 bases not matched to a gene; V was cut back by 5 bases and J by 4 bases. CDR3 nucleotides: TGTGCCAGCAGCTGGGACAGAGCCTATGGCTACACCTTC. Its protein is CASSWDRAYGYTF.

V is TRBV10-3 and J is TRBJ2-1; 10 nucleotides match TRBD2. V lost 2 bases, J lost 9 bases, and 7 bases stayed unmatched. Germline CDR1 is ENHRY and CDR2 is SYGVKD. The length of the CDR3 is 15 residues. As DNA, the CDR3 is TGTGCCATCAGTGAGGCGAGCGGGGGGGCCGTTGAGCAGTTCTTC. Its translation is CAISEASGGAVEQFF.

The table lists this clonotype with a few counts. The chain uses TRBV2 and TRBJ2-3; 9 bases map to TRBD2. CDR1 and CDR2 from the germline V gene are SNHLY and FYNNEI. The CDR3 has 18 residues. The trim removed 9 bases at V and 0 bases at J, leaving 16 bases unmatched. The CDR3 spells CASFGLAGPRASTDTQYF. The DNA of the CDR3 is TGTGCCAGTTTTGGGCTAGCGGGGCCGCGTGCTAGCACAGATACGCAGTATTTT.

The chain uses TRBV6-5 and TRBJ2-7; 11 nucleotides align to TRBD2. CDR3 length: 16 amino acids. Per the germline V gene, CDR1 is MNHEY and CDR2 is SVGAGI. V trimming: 5 bases; J trimming: 3 bases; junction bases outside the gene matches: 9. This CDR3 reads CASSRSPSGGFYEQYF. The CDR3 bases are TGTGCCAGCAGTCGATCCCCTAGCGGGGGGTTCTACGAGCAGTACTTC.

The J gene is TRBJ2-7, the V gene TRBV7-9; no clear D. The germline V and J ends were trimmed by 5 bases and 2 bases, with 10 bases remaining between them. Germline V lookup: CDR1 SEHNR, CDR2 FQNEAQ (reference sequence). This CDR3 contains 13 residues. Here the CDR3 DNA reads TGTGCCAGCAGCCGCGACGGGCCCTACGAGCAGTACTTC. This codes for CASSRDGPYEQYF.

In this sample, this clonotype turned up many times. The gene calls are TRBV4-3 and TRBJ2-3; D unresolved. CDR3 length: 17 amino acids. V lost 0 bases to trimming and J lost 1 base, with 14 bases between them. Germline values: CDR1 LGHNA, CDR2 YSLEER. This CDR3 is CASSQDQSAVRTDTQYF. Written as DNA, the CDR3 is TGCGCCAGCAGCCAAGATCAGTCGGCGGTACGCACAGATACGCAGTATTTT.

This clonotype has a count of ten or more. The chain has TRBV29-1 and TRBJ2-7; 11 bases align to TRBD1. CDR1 is SQVTM, CDR2 ANQGSEA, per germline. There are 13 residues in the CDR3. Germline trimming cut 4 bases from V and 6 bases from J; bases unmatched to any gene: 5. CDR3 residues: CSVGGQGAGEQYF. The DNA of the CDR3 is TGCAGCGTTGGAGGACAGGGGGCTGGCGAGCAGTACTTC.